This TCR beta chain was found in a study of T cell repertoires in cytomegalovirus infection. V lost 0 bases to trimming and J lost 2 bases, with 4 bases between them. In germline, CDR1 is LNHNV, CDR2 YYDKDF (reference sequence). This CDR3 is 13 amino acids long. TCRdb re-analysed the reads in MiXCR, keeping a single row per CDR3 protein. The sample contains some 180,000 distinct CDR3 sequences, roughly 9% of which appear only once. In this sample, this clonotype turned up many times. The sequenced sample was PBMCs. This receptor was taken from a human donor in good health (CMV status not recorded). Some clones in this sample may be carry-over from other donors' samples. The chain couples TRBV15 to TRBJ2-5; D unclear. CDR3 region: CATSREVQETQYF. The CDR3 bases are TGTGCCACCAGCAGAGAAGTACAAGAGACCCAGTACTTC. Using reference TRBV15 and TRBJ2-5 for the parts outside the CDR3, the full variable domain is DAMVIQNPRYQVTQFGKPVTLSCSQTLNHNVMYWYQQKSSQAPKLLFHYYDKDFNNEADTPDNFQSRRPNTSFCFLDIRSPGLGDTAMYLCATSREVQETQYFGPGTRLLVL.